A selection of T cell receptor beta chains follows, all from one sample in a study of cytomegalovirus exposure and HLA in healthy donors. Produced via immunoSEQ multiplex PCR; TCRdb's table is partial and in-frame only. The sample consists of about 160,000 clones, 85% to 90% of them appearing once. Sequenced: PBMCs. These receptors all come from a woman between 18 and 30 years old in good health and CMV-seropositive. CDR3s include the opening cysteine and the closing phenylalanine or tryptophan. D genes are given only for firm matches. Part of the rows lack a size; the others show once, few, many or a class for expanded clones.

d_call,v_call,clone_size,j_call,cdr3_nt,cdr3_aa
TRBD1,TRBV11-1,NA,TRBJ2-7,TGTGCCAGCAGCCCTGGGACAGGGGGCGACTATTTTTCCTACGAGCAGTACTTC,CASSPGTGGDYFSYEQYF
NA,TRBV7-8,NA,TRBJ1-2,TGTGCCAGCAGCTTAAGCAGGGTTCCTCAACTAAACTATGGCTACACCTTC,CASSLSRVPQLNYGYTF
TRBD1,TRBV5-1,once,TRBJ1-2,TGCGCCAGCAAACCCCCCGGGACAGGGACGGGCTACACCTTC,CASKPPGTGTGYTF
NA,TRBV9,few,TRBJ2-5,TGTGCCAGCAGCGTAAACCCAGCGGGCGGTTGGGAGACCCAGTACTTC,CASSVNPAGGWETQYF
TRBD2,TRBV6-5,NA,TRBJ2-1,TGTGCCAGCAGTTACGCGGGAGCCTCCTACAATGAGCAGTTCTTC,CASSYAGASYNEQFF
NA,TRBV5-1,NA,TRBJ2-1,TGCGCCAGCAGCTTGGCCGGAGCGTCGAGCTCCTACAATGAGCAGTTCTTC,CASSLAGASSSYNEQFF
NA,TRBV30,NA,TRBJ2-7,TGTGCCTGGACCCCAGTGGGGGGATTCTACGAGCAGTACTTC,CAWTPVGGFYEQYF
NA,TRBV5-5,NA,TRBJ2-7,TGTGCCAGCAGCTTACGGGTCACCTACGAGCAGTACTTC,CASSLRVTYEQYF
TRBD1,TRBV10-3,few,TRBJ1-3,TGTGCCATCAGTGGTCGACAGGGGGCGTATGGAAACACCATATATTTT,CAISGRQGAYGNTIYF
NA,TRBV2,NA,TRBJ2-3,TGTGCCAGCAGTGAAACAGGGATGGCAGATACGCAGTATTTT,CASSETGMADTQYF
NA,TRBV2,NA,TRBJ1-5,TGTGCCAGCAGTGAAGCGGGTGGAGGCAATCAGCCCCAGCATTTT,CASSEAGGGNQPQHF
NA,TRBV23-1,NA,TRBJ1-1,TGCGCCAGCACTCAACGGGAGGCGAACACTGAAGCTTTCTTT,CASTQREANTEAFF
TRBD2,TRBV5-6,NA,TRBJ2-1,TGTGCCAGCAGCTTGGACGGACTAGGGTCCTACAATGAGCAGTTCTTC,CASSLDGLGSYNEQFF
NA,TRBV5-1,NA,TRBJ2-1,TGCGCCAGCAGCTTTATTACTAGCCAGGAGCAGTTCTTC,CASSFITSQEQFF
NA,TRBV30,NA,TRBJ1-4,TGTGCCTGGAGTGGGAGCGAAAATGAAAAACTGTTTTTT,CAWSGSENEKLFF
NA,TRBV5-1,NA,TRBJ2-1,TGCGCCAGCAGCTTGGCGCGCAATGAGCAGTTCTTC,CASSLARNEQFF
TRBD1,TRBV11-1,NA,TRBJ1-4,TGTGCCAGCAGCCCACCGGGACAGGGGAGAGGAAGACTGTTTTTT,CASSPPGQGRGRLFF
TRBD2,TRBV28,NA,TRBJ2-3,TGTGCCAGCACCTACACCCTAGCGGGAGGGGGAGATACGCAGTATTTT,CASTYTLAGGGDTQYF